Each of the 20 T cell receptor beta chains below was sequenced from the same sample in a study of T cells after yellow fever vaccination. Via MiXCR, TCRdb re-called the 5' RACE reads, giving one row per CDR3 protein. The table includes about 250,000 distinct CDR3 sequences, about 3.5% detected once. The sample here was PBMCs, taken 15 days after the yellow fever booster vaccination. The receptor source for this set is a man younger than 35 who received the YFV17D yellow fever vaccine.

This clonotype was recorded many times. The V and J genes are TRBV20-1 and TRBJ2-3; D perhaps matches TRBD2 (5 bases). V shed 4 bases and J shed 2 bases, with 13 bases lying between them. The CDR3 has 14 amino acids. Germline V gene data show CDR1 as DFQATT and CDR2 as SNEGSKA (reference sequence). The CDR3, as DNA: TGCAGTGCTATAACCAGCGGTTCCACAGATACGCAGTATTTT. This sequence encodes CSAITSGSTDTQYF.

This clonotype appeared many times. The V gene is TRBV11-2, the J gene TRBJ2-1, with TRBD2 identical over 12 bases. V shed 4 bases, J shed 9 bases, and the junction held 7 bases outside the gene matches. The CDR3 runs 15 residues. Germline CDR1 is SGHAT and CDR2 is FQNNGV. The CDR3 loop reads CASSSQGLAGSEQFF. Written as DNA, the CDR3 is TGTGCCAGCAGCTCCCAAGGACTAGCGGGGAGTGAGCAGTTCTTC.

This clonotype was seen many times. V usage is TRBV9 and J usage is TRBJ1-6, with 7 bases identical to TRBD1. The CDR3 runs to 15 residues. Germline V lookup: CDR1 SGDLS, CDR2 YYNGEE. The V segment lost 0 bases and the J segment 9 bases; nucleotides outside the gene matches: 6. CDR3 sequence (DNA): TGTGCCAGCAGCGTAGCTCCGGACAGGTCTTCACCCCTCCACTTT. This encodes CASSVAPDRSSPLHF.

This clonotype was observed many times. The chain combines TRBV5-1 with TRBJ2-1; a possible D gene is TRBD2 (6 bases). Trimming took 0 bases from V and 10 from J, leaving 8 bases between them. CDR3 size: 12 residues. Germline CDR1 and CDR2: SGHRS and YFSETQ. The CDR3 sequence is CASSLVRGEQFF. The CDR3 nucleotides are TGCGCCAGCAGCTTGGTCCGGGGGGAGCAGTTCTTC.

The chain uses TRBV7-9 and TRBJ2-1, with TRBD2 matching 7 bases. Losses at the gene ends were 3 bases for V and 7 bases for J; bases not matched to a gene: 6. CDR1 is SEHNR, CDR2 FQNEAQ, per germline (reference sequence). CDR3 size: 14 residues. For the CDR3, the DNA is TGTGCCAGCAGCTTCCGCGGGGGTATAAATGAGCAGTTCTTC. Translation gives CASSFRGGINEQFF. The complete variable domain, with remaining parts taken from reference TRBV7-9 and TRBJ2-1, reads DTGVSQNPRHKITKRGQNVTFRCDPISEHNRLYWYRQTLGQGPEFLTYFQNEAQLEKSRLLSDRFSAERPKGSFSTLEIQRTEQGDSAMYLCASSFRGGINEQFFGPGTRLTVL.

This clonotype was seen at least ten times. The chain uses TRBV5-5 and TRBJ1-6; D remains ambiguous. Between the trimmed V and J ends, which lost 0 bases and 10 bases, there was a span of 17 bases. The CDR3 covers 16 residues. Per germline, CDR1 SGHKS and CDR2 YYEKEE (reference sequence). CDR3 in DNA: TGTGCCAGCAGCTTGGAACGCTCTCGTGTAGGATCACCCCTCCACTTT. Translated: CASSLERSRVGSPLHF.

This clonotype was seen ten or more times. The rearrangement uses TRBV9 and TRBJ2-5; D is ambiguous. V lost 0 bases to trimming and J lost 4 bases, with 7 bases between them. The CDR3 is made up of 13 amino acids. Germline loops: CDR1 SGDLS, CDR2 YYNGEE. The CDR3 bases are TGTGCCAGCAGCGTAGGGACCGGAGAGACCCAGTACTTC. Amino acids: CASSVGTGETQYF.

This clonotype was seen many times. The chain is built from TRBV5-1 and TRBJ1-3; D remains unclear. The germline V gene encodes CDR1 SGHRS and CDR2 YFSETQ. This CDR3 region has 16 residues. With 4 bases removed from V and 4 bases from J, the gap between germline ends came to 18 bases. CDR3 loop: CASSKDGPKEGNTIYF. CDR3 DNA sequence: TGCGCCAGCAGCAAAGACGGGCCCAAGGAAGGAAACACCATATATTTT. The full variable domain, in which reference TRBV5-1 and TRBJ1-3 provide the parts outside the CDR3, is KAGVTQTPRYLIKTRGQQVTLSCSPISGHRSVSWYQQTPGQGLQFLFEYFSETQRNKGNFPGRFSGRQFSNSRSEMNVSTLELGDSALYLCASSKDGPKEGNTIYFGEGSWLTVV.

This clonotype has ten or more counts. V usage is TRBV7-6 and J usage is TRBJ2-5, with D possibly TRBD1 on 7 matching bases. CDR3 length equals 15 residues. Trimming removed 5 bases from V and 5 bases from J, with 18 bases in between. The germline V gene encodes CDR1 SGHVS and CDR2 FNYEAQ. CDR3 sequence reads: CASSPWTGGGETQYF. The CDR3 nucleotides read TGTGCCAGCAGCCCTTGGACAGGAGGGGGGGAGACCCAGTACTTC.

V usage is TRBV5-8 and J usage is TRBJ2-4; a possible D gene is TRBD1 (6 bases). The CDR3 contains 15 residues. Germline-derived CDR1 and CDR2 are SGHTS and YDEGEE. The ends were cut back, 4 bases at V and 0 bases at J, with 11 bases in the middle. DNA for the CDR3: TGTGCCAGCAGCCATCAGGGGTTAGCCAAAAACATTCAGTACTTC. It encodes CASSHQGLAKNIQYF.

The CDR3 DNA sequence: TGTGCCAGCAGTGACTCGGTGAATGAGCAGTTCTTC. Translation: CASSDSVNEQFF. The chain couples TRBV6-4 to TRBJ2-1; D not certain. The CDR3 totals 12 residues. Germline CDR1 reads MRHNA; CDR2 reads SNTAGT. The V end lost 0 bases, the J end lost 7 bases, and 4 bases lay between the germline ends.

This clonotype has a count of ten or more. This chain connects TRBV5-1 to TRBJ1-3; D is possibly TRBD1 (5 bases). Trimming removed 4 bases at V and 4 bases at J, with 18 bases between. There are 16 residues in the CDR3. The germline CDR1 and CDR2 sequences are SGHRS and YFSETQ. The CDR3 reads CASSPSGGGSGNTIYF. The CDR3 nucleotides are TGCGCCAGCAGCCCTTCTGGTGGGGGATCGGGAAACACCATATATTTT.

This clonotype was detected many times. The DNA for the CDR3 is TGTGCCAGCAGCATCCCAAGCTTGTACAATGAGCAGTTCTTC. It codes for CASSIPSLYNEQFF. The J gene is TRBJ2-1, the V gene TRBV7-9, with D uncertain. Between the trimmed V and J ends, which lost 5 bases and 4 bases, there was a span of 12 bases. CDR1 is SEHNR and CDR2 is FQNEAQ in the germline V gene (reference sequence). The CDR3 covers 14 residues.

This clonotype was detected ten times or more. The chain employs TRBV18 and TRBJ2-7; TRBD2 matches at 7 bases. The CDR3 totals 15 residues. J lost 3 bases, V lost 4 bases, and 9 bases had no gene match. CDR1 and CDR2 (germline): KGHSH, LQKENI. The CDR3 nucleotides read TGTGCCAGCTCACTCCAGAACAGCGGGGTCTACGAGCAGTACGTC. This encodes CASSLQNSGVYEQYV.

This clonotype occurred many times. V gene TRBV4-3 combines with J gene TRBJ1-5; weak D call: TRBD1 (6 bases). The V end lost 0 bases, the J end lost 0 bases, and 15 bases lay between the germline ends. CDR3 length equals 18 residues. CDR1 is LGHNA, CDR2 YSLEER, per germline. CDR3 residues: CASSQDLAGAYSNQPQHF. The CDR3 DNA sequence: TGCGCCAGCAGCCAAGATTTGGCAGGGGCGTATAGCAATCAGCCCCAGCATTTT.

Notes on this clonotype: A single base separates this from a much larger clone, so it may be a read error. This chain uses TRBV5-1 with TRBJ2-7; no clear D. Germline V lookup: CDR1 SGHRS, CDR2 YFSETQ. This CDR3 is 13 amino acids long. Trimming took off 0 bases at V and 6 bases at J, with 10 bases between the two ends. DNA of the CDR3: TGCGCCAGCAGCTTGGGGTCACAGTTCGAGCAGTACGTC. Its protein is CASSLGSQFEQYV.

This clonotype occurred a few times. The V gene is TRBV12-3 or TRBV12-4, the J gene TRBJ1-2, with 7 bases identical to TRBD1. V was pared by 5 bases and J by 6 bases, with 6 bases of the junction left unmatched. CDR3 length: 13 amino acids. The CDR3 loop is CASSPDRVNGYTF. Written as DNA, the CDR3 is TGTGCCAGCAGTCCCGACAGGGTGAATGGCTACACCTTC.

This clonotype was observed many times. The chain combines TRBV27 with TRBJ1-6; D may be TRBD1 (5 bases). The CDR3 spans 13 residues. The V and J ends lost 7 bases and 6 bases respectively, with 10 bases between them. The germline V gene encodes CDR1 MNHEY and CDR2 SMNVEV (reference sequence). The CDR3 loop is CASKGPINSPLHF. The CDR3 region has the DNA TGTGCCAGCAAGGGACCGATTAATTCACCCCTCCACTTT.

This clonotype appeared many times. The V call is TRBV28, the J call TRBJ2-1; the D gene could be TRBD1 or TRBD2 (7 bases each). V lost 0 bases and J 15 bases, leaving 18 bases between the germline ends. Germline V gene lookup returns CDR1 MDHEN and CDR2 SYDVKM. CDR3 length: 14 residues. The CDR3, as DNA: TGTGCCAGCAGTTTATGGGGGGGGCAGGGGGAACGGTTCTTC. The encoded protein is CASSLWGGQGERFF.

This clonotype was counted many times. V gene TRBV7-2 combines with J gene TRBJ2-2; D is possibly TRBD2 (5 bases). The CDR3 consists of 16 residues. The germline CDR1 and CDR2 sequences are SGHTA and FQGNSA. The V end was cut by 3 bases, the J end by 2 bases, with 13 bases between. DNA of the CDR3: TGTGCCAGCAGCTTTCCGAACGGGGTTAACACCGGGGAGCTGTTTTTT. Translating gives CASSFPNGVNTGELFF.